These 13 T cell receptor beta chains share one sample of origin, sequenced in a study of T-cell reconstitution after alpha-beta-depleted transplantation in children (TCRdb year 2016). Libraries were prepared through PCR. Sequencing used an Illumina HiSeq 2500. To normalize quantification of the TCRbeta repertoire, the TCR libraries were built with molecular barcoding that relied on unique molecular identifiers. TCRdb reprocessing: public reads trimmed at Q25 with fastp, clones called with MiXCR, in-frame beta chains kept. Rows matching on CDR3 protein sequence are summarized as one entry with the most common DNA and genes. This sample has about 260,000 distinct CDR3 sequences in its table, and around 7.8% of those were observed once. The ten largest clones represent 6.3% of the sample. The label giving this sample's treatment or condition can be read as: allogeneic hematopoietic cell transplantation with graft depleted of TCRalphabeta T cells and CD19 B cells.

The sample in question was PBMCs, mostly from graft donor cells, obtained 180 days after TCRalphabeta/CD19-depleted stem cell transplant. Receptors originate from a male patient younger than 18 who had a stem cell transplant for acute lymphoblastic leukemia, so the T cells may come from the graft donor.

Points on this clonotype: This may stem from a read error, because a much larger clone lies one nucleotide away. This CDR3 is missing its conserved last phenylalanine or tryptophan, likely due to a read error. The rearrangement links TRBV9 to TRBJ2-3, with D perhaps TRBD2 (7 bases). CDR3 length equals 15 residues. Germline V CDR1 and CDR2: SGDLS, YYNGEE. Deletions cut 0 bases from V and 1 base from J, with 9 bases between. CDR3: CASSVAGGGTDTQYS. As DNA, the CDR3 is TGTGCCAGCAGCGTAGCGGGGGGCGGCACAGATACGCAGTATTCT.

At least ten counts were recorded for this clonotype. V and J are TRBV28 and TRBJ2-1; D is perhaps TRBD1 (5 bases). Germline V lookup: CDR1 MDHEN, CDR2 SYDVKM. This CDR3 is 16 amino acids long. V was cut by 5 bases and J by 0 bases, with 14 bases left in between. The CDR3 region is CASSLLQGSSYNEQFF. The CDR3 bases are TGTGCCAGCAGTCTCCTGCAGGGCAGCTCCTACAATGAGCAGTTCTTC.

Comments on this clonotype: Being one base from a much bigger clone, this may be a read error. The chain couples TRBV20-1 to TRBJ1-1; D gene ambiguous. Germline lookup yields CDR1 DFQATT and CDR2 SNEGSKA (reference sequence). The CDR3 is made up of 12 amino acids. The CDR3 sequence: CSARGVPTQAFF. For the CDR3, the DNA is TGCAGTGCTAGAGGGGTTCCCACTCAAGCTTTCTTT.

This clonotype was seen repeatedly, ten times or more. The chain links TRBV5-1 to TRBJ2-3, with D perhaps TRBD1 (5 bases). The CDR3 has 16 amino acids. The germline V and J ends were trimmed by 0 bases and 2 bases, with 13 bases remaining between them. Germline CDR1 SGHRS, CDR2 YFSETQ. CDR3 sequence (DNA): TGCGCCAGCAGCTTGGCCAGGGTCATCCCCACAGATACGCAGTATTTT. It is translated as CASSLARVIPTDTQYF. The full variable domain, with the rest looked up from reference TRBV5-1 and TRBJ2-3, is KAGVTQTPRYLIKTRGQQVTLSCSPISGHRSVSWYQQTPGQGLQFLFEYFSETQRNKGNFPGRFSGRQFSNSRSEMNVSTLELGDSALYLCASSLARVIPTDTQYFGPGTRLTVL.

The chain joins TRBV15 to TRBJ1-3; D uncertain. The V and J ends lost 5 bases and 2 bases respectively, with 7 bases between them. The CDR3 runs 13 residues. The V gene's germline CDR1 is LNHNV and CDR2 YYDKDF (reference sequence). The CDR3 bases are TGTGCCACCAGCCCATCCGCTGGAAACACCATATATTTT. Translated: CATSPSAGNTIYF.

In this sample, this clonotype turned up many times. The gene calls are TRBV5-1 and TRBJ2-7, with D possibly matching TRBD2 (6 bases). CDR1 is SGHRS and CDR2 is YFSETQ in the germline V gene. The CDR3 covers 14 residues. V lost 2 bases to trimming and J lost 4 bases, with 13 bases between them. The CDR3 coding sequence is TGCGCCAGCAGCTTAGGAGGGGCCCCTTACGAGCAGTACTTC. Translated, it gives CASSLGGAPYEQYF.

The CDR3 nucleotides are TGCGCCAGCAGGCGATACAAGGGAGAGACCCAGTACTTC. Translating it yields CASRRYKGETQYF. The rearrangement uses TRBV5-1 and TRBJ2-5; D is unclear. CDR3 size: 13 residues. Trimming removed 5 bases from V and 4 bases from J, with 12 bases in between. Germline V CDR1 and CDR2: SGHRS, YFSETQ.

In this sample, this clonotype turned up many times. The V gene is TRBV25-1, the J gene TRBJ2-1; TRBD2 matches at 11 bases. After removal of 1 base from V and 5 bases from J, the junction contained 1 base not matched to a gene. Looked up from germline, CDR1 is MGHDK and CDR2 is SYGVNS. The CDR3 has 15 amino acids. The CDR3 loop reads CASSELGLADNEQFF. DNA of the CDR3: TGTGCCAGCAGTGAATTGGGACTAGCGGACAATGAGCAGTTCTTC.

This clonotype was detected ten times or more. The V gene is TRBV25-1, the J gene TRBJ2-3, with TRBD2 identical over 8 bases. Per germline, CDR1 MGHDK and CDR2 SYGVNS. The CDR3 length is 16 residues. J gave up 3 bases and V 3 bases, and 8 bases lay outside the gene matches. The CDR3, as DNA: TGTGCCAGCAGTGACGCCCTAGCGGGTGGGACAGATACGCAGTATTTT. Protein: CASSDALAGGTDTQYF.

A note on this clonotype: A much bigger clone sits one base away, suggesting this may be a read error. The DNA for the CDR3 is TGTGCCGGCAGTGAAGCAGGCCCCTACGAGCAGTACTTC. This translates into CAGSEAGPYEQYF. The chain couples TRBV2 to TRBJ2-7; D is uncertain. CDR3 length: 13 residues. CDR1 and CDR2 (germline): SNHLY, FYNNEI.

Regarding this clonotype: One base away lies a much larger clone, so this may be a sequencing read error. The chain links TRBV5-4 to TRBJ2-7; TRBD2 matches at 8 bases. The CDR3 totals 15 residues. Germline V gene data show CDR1 as SGHNT and CDR2 as YYREEE (reference sequence). The CDR3 here is CVSSLGREASYEQYF. The CDR3 region has the DNA TGTGTCAGCAGCTTGGGGCGGGAGGCCTCCTACGAGCAGTACTTC.

This clonotype showed up many times. The rearrangement uses TRBV29-1 and TRBJ2-7, with D perhaps matching TRBD1 or TRBD2 (5 bases each). The CDR3 length is 13 residues. Trimming removed 7 bases at V and 5 bases at J, with 18 bases between. The germline CDR1 and CDR2 sequences are SQVTM and ANQGSEA. The CDR3 is CSALQASGNEQYF. CDR3 DNA: TGCAGCGCCTTACAGGCGTCGGGGAACGAGCAGTACTTC.

This clonotype was counted at least ten times. J is TRBJ1-1 and V is TRBV7-9; 10 nucleotides line up with TRBD1. The germline V gene encodes CDR1 SEHNR and CDR2 FQNEAQ (reference sequence). J gave up 5 bases and V 5 bases, and 5 bases lay outside the gene matches. The length of the CDR3 is 14 residues. The CDR3 sequence: CASSLPGQGTEAFF. The CDR3 region has the DNA TGTGCCAGCAGCCTACCGGGACAGGGGACTGAAGCTTTCTTT.